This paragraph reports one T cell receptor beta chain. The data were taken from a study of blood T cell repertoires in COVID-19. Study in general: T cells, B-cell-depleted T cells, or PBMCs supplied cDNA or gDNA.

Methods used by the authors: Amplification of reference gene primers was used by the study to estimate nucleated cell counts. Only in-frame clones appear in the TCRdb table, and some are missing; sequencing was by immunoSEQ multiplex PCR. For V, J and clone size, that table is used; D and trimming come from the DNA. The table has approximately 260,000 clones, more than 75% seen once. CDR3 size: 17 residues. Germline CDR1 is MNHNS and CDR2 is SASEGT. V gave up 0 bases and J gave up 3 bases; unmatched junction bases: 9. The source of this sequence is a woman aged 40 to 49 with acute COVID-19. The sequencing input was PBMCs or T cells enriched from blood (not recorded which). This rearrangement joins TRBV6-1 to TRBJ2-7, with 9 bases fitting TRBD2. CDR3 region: CASSEAVGAGGSYEQYF. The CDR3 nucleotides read TGTGCCAGCAGTGAAGCGGTCGGAGCGGGAGGCAGCTACGAGCAGTACTTC.